Listed below are T cell receptor beta chains from one sample, sequenced in a study of neurological immune-mediated disorders. TCRdb re-called the 5' RACE reads with MiXCR, one entry per CDR3 protein. This sample has 72,000 or so distinct CDR3 sequences; approximately 17% occur once, and the top ten carry 15%. Sequencing was done on a sample of PBMCs. Receptor source: a woman aged 40 to 49 in good health. CDR3s include the opening cysteine and the closing phenylalanine or tryptophan. A D gene is named only where the DNA matches it firmly. Clone size appears in some rows only: once, few, many, or a class for an expanded clone.

clone_size j_call d_call v_call cdr3_aa cdr3_nt
- TRBJ1-1 TRBD1 TRBV7-8 CASSDDRGLGWVTEAFF TGTGCCAGCAGCGACGACAGGGGGCTGGGATGGGTCACTGAAGCTTTCTTT
many TRBJ1-1 - TRBV6-5 CASSYSLFRQGSMNTEAFF TGTGCCAGCAGTTACTCCCTATTTAGGCAGGGGTCCATGAACACTGAAGCTTTCTTT
many TRBJ2-3 TRBD1 TRBV20-1 CSAESRTGSDTQYF TGCAGTGCTGAGTCCCGGACAGGCTCAGATACGCAGTATTTT
many TRBJ2-4 - TRBV20-1 CSARDFAKNIQYF TGCAGTGCCCGGGACTTTGCCAAAAACATTCAGTACTTC
many TRBJ2-7 - TRBV7-9 CASSSKGIYEQYF TGTGCCAGCAGCTCGAAGGGGATTTACGAGCAGTACTTC
many TRBJ2-5 - TRBV6-5 CASSSVGIRETQYF TGTGCCAGCAGTTCTGTGGGGATCCGGGAGACCCAGTACTTC
many TRBJ2-3 - TRBV9 CASSVTALGTDTQYF TGTGCCAGCAGCGTAACCGCACTAGGCACAGATACGCAGTATTTT
many TRBJ2-3 TRBD2 TRBV15 CATSRVGGGGTDTQYF TGTGCCACCAGCAGAGTAGGAGGCGGGGGGACAGATACGCAGTATTTT
- TRBJ1-2 - TRBV3-1 CASSQGQANYGYTF TGTGCCAGCAGCCAAGGACAGGCTAACTATGGCTACACCTTC
many TRBJ2-2 TRBD2 TRBV29-1 CSSRLAGGTGELFF TGCAGCTCCCGACTAGCGGGGGGGACCGGGGAGCTGTTTTTT
many TRBJ2-3 TRBD1 TRBV12-3/TRBV12-4 CASTRTGGPDTQYF TGTGCCAGCACCCGGACAGGGGGGCCAGATACGCAGTATTTT
many TRBJ2-3 - TRBV20-1 CSARLPGTDTQYF TGCAGTGCTAGACTGCCGGGCACAGATACGCAGTATTTT
many TRBJ2-7 - TRBV5-1 CASSNRYEQYF TGCGCCAGCAGCAACCGCTACGAGCAGTACTTC
many TRBJ1-2 TRBD1 TRBV4-1 CASSRTVRDSSYGYTF TGCGCCAGCAGCCGAACAGTGAGGGACAGTAGCTATGGCTACACCTTC
- TRBJ2-6 TRBD1 TRBV19 CASSPRGPGANVLTF TGTGCCAGTAGTCCCAGGGGGCCTGGGGCCAACGTCCTGACTTTC
many TRBJ2-3 - TRBV3-1 CASSQEGASSFLTSTDTQYF TGTGCCAGCAGCCAAGAAGGGGCATCCTCCTTCCTAACAAGCACAGATACGCAGTATTTT
- TRBJ2-5 - TRBV10-3 CAIRTSIADEETQYF TGTGCCATCAGGACCTCTATAGCGGACGAAGAGACCCAGTACTTC
many TRBJ2-1 - TRBV12-3/TRBV12-4 CASSFNRDGGQFF TGTGCCAGCAGTTTTAACCGGGACGGCGGGCAGTTCTTC
many TRBJ1-1 - TRBV20-1 CSASEQGRVEAFF TGCAGTGCTAGTGAACAGGGTAGGGTTGAAGCTTTCTTT
many TRBJ2-1 - TRBV7-2 CASNPGGPRAYNEQFF TGTGCCAGCAACCCGGGTGGTCCTAGAGCCTACAATGAGCAGTTCTTC
- TRBJ2-7 - TRBV12-3/TRBV12-4 CASTGTFTYEQYF TGTGCCAGCACCGGGACATTCACCTACGAGCAGTACTTC
once TRBJ2-5 - TRBV7-2 CASSLFRGGQETQYF TGTGCCAGCAGCTTATTTAGAGGGGGTCAAGAGACCCAGTACTTC
many TRBJ2-5 TRBD2 TRBV14 CASSLNLAGGETQYF TGTGCCAGCAGCCTTAACCTTGCGGGGGGAGAGACCCAGTACTTC
many TRBJ1-5 - TRBV5-1 CASSLVGEVNEPQHF TGCGCCAGCAGCTTGGTCGGTGAGGTTAATGAGCCCCAGCATTTT
medium-sized TRBJ1-1 - TRBV5-1 CASSLMNPGAEAFF TGCGCCAGCAGCTTGATGAACCCCGGGGCTGAAGCTTTCTTT
many TRBJ1-1 - TRBV12-3/TRBV12-4 CASTISRSTEAFF TGTGCCAGCACTATCAGTAGGAGCACTGAAGCTTTCTTT
many TRBJ2-3 - TRBV7-2 CASSLAGAWRGDTQYF TGTGCCAGCAGCTTAGCGGGGGCTTGGCGAGGGGATACGCAGTATTTT
many TRBJ2-5 - TRBV21-1 CASKGGRRSQETQYF TGTGCCAGCAAAGGAGGGCGGCGGAGCCAAGAGACCCAGTACTTC
many TRBJ2-6 - TRBV5-1 CASSWGAAGANVLTF TGCGCCAGCAGCTGGGGAGCTGCAGGGGCCAACGTCCTGACTTTC